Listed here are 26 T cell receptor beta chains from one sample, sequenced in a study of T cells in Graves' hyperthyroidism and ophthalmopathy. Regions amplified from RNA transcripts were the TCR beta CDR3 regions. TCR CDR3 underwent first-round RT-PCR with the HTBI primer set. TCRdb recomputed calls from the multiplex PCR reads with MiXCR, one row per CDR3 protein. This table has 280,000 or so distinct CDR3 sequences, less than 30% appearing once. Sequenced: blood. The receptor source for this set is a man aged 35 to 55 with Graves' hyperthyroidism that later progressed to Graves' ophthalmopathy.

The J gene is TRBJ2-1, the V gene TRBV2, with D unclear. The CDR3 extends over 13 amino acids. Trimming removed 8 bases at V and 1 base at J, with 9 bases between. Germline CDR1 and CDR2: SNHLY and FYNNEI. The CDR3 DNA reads TGTGCCAGCGGCGATACTTCCTACAATGAGCAGTTCTTC. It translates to CASGDTSYNEQFF. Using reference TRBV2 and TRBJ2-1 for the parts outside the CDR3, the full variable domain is EPEVTQTPSHQVTQMGQEVILRCVPISNHLYFYWYRQILGQKVEFLVSFYNNEISEKSEIFDDQFSVERPDGSNFTLKIRSTKLEDSAMYFCASGDTSYNEQFFGPGTRLTVL.

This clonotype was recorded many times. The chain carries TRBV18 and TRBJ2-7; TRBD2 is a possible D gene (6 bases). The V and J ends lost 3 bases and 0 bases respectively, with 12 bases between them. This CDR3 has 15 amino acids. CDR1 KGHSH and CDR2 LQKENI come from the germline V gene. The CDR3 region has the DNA TGTGCCAGCTCACCTTCGGGACTGGCCTCCTACGAGCAGTACTTC. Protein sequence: CASSPSGLASYEQYF. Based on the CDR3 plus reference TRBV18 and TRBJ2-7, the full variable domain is NAGVMQNPRHLVRRRGQEARLRCSPMKGHSHVYWYRQLPEEGLKFMVYLQKENIIDESGMPKERFSAEFPKEGPSILRIQQVVRGDSAAYFCASSPSGLASYEQYFGPGTRLTVT.

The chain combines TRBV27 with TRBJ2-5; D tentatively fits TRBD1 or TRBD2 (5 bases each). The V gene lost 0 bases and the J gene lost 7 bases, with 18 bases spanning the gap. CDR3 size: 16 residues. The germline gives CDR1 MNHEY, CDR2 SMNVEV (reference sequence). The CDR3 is CASSLSIRTGRGTQYF. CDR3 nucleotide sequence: TGTGCCAGCAGTTTATCGATCCGGACGGGGCGAGGGACCCAGTACTTC.

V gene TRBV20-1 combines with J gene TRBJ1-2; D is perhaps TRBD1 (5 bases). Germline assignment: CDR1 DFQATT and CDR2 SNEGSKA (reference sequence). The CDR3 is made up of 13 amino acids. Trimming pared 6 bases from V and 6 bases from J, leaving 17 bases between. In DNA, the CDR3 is TGCAGTGCCCTGTCCGGGGCTGACCATGGCTACACCTTC. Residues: CSALSGADHGYTF.

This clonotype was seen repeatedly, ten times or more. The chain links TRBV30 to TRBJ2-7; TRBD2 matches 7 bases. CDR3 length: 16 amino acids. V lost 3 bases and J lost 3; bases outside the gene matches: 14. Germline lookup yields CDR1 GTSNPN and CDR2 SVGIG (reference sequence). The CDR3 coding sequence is TGTGCCTGGAGCGCCCGTAGGACGGGAGGATACTACGAGCAGTACTTC. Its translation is CAWSARRTGGYYEQYF.

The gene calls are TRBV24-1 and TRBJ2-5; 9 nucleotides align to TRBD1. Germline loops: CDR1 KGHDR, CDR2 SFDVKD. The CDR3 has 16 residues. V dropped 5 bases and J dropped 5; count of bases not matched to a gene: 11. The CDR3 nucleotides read TGTGCCACCAGTGGAACCGGGACAGGGATTCGGGAGACCCAGTACTTC. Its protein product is CATSGTGTGIRETQYF.

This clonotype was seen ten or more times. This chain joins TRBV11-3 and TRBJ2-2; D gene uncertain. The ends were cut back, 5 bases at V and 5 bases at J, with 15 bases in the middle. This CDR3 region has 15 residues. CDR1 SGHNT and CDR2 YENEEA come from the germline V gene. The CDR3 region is CASSPAAGGTGELFF. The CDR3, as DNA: TGTGCCAGCAGCCCCGCGGCTGGTGGGACCGGGGAGCTGTTTTTT.

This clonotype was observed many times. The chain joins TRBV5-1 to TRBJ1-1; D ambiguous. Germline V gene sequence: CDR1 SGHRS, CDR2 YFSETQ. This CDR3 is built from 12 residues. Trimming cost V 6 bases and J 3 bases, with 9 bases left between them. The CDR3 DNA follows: TGCGCCAGCAAGGTCGGGGACACTGAAGCTTTCTTT. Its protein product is CASKVGDTEAFF.

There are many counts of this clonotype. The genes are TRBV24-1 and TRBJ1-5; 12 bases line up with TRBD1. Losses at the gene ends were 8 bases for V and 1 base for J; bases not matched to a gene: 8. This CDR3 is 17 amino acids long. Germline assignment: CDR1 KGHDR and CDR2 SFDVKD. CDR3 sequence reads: CATNRDRGRESNQPQHF. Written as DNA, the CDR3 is TGTGCCACCAACCGGGACAGGGGGCGGGAGAGCAATCAGCCCCAGCATTTT.

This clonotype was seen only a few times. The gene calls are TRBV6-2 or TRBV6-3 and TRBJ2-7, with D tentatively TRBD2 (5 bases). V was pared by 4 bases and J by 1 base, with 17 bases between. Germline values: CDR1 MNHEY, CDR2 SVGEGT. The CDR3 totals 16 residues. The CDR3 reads CASSSTNGLRSYEQYF. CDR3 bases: TGTGCCAGCAGTTCTACTAACGGACTCCGTTCCTACGAGCAGTACTTC.

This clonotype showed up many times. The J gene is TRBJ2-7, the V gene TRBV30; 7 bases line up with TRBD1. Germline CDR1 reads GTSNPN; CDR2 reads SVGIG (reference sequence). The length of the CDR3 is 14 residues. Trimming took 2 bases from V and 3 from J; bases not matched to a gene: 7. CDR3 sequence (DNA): TGTGCCTGGAGTAGACAGGGCCGAAACTACGAGCAGTACTTC. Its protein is CAWSRQGRNYEQYF.

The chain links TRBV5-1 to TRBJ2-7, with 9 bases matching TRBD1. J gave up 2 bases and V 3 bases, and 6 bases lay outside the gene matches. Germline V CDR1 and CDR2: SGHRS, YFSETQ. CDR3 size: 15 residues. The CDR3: CASSSTGGWTYEQYF. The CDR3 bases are TGCGCCAGCAGCTCAACAGGGGGCTGGACCTACGAGCAGTACTTC.

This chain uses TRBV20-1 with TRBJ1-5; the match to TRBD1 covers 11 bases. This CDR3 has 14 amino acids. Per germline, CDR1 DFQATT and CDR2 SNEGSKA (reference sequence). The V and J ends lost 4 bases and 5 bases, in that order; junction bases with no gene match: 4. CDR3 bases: TGCAGTGCTACCGGGACAGGGGGACATCAGCCCCAGCATTTT. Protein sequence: CSATGTGGHQPQHF.

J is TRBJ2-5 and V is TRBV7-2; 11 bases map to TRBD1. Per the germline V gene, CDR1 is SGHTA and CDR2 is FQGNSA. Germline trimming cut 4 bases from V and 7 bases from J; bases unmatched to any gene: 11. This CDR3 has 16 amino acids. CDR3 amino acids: CASSSSTGQGARTQYF. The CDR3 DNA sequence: TGTGCCAGCAGCTCCTCCACCGGACAGGGGGCGAGGACCCAGTACTTC.

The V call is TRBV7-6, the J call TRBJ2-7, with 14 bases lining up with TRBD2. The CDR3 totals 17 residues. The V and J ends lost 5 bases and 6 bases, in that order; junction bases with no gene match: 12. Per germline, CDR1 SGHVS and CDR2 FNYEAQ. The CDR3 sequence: CASSSRQGGLAGGEQYF. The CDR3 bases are TGTGCCAGCAGCAGCCGACAGGGCGGACTAGCGGGAGGCGAGCAGTACTTC.

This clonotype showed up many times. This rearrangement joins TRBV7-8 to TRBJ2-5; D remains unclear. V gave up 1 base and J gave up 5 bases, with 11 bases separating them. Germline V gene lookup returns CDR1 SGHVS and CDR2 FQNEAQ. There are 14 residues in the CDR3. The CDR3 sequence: CASSLGLETETQYF. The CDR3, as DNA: TGTGCCAGCAGCTTAGGTTTAGAGACGGAGACCCAGTACTTC.

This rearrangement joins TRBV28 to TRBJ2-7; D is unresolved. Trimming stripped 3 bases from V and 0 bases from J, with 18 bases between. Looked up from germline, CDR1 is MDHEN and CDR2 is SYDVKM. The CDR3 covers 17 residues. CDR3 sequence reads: CASSLERSLRSSYEQYF. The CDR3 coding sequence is TGTGCCAGCAGTTTGGAACGGTCCCTAAGGAGCTCCTACGAGCAGTACTTC.

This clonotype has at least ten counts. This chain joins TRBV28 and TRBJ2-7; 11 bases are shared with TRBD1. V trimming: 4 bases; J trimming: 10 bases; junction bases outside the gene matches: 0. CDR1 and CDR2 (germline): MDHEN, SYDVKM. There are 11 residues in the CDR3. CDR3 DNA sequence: TGTGCCAGCAGTTGGACAGGGGGCCAGTACTTC. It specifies CASSWTGGQYF.

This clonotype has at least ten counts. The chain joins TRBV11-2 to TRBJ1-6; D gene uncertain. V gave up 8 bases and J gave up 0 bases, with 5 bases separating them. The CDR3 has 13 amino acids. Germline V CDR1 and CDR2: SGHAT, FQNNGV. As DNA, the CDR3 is TGTGCCAGCCAATACTCCTATAATTCACCCCTCCACTTT. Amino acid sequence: CASQYSYNSPLHF.

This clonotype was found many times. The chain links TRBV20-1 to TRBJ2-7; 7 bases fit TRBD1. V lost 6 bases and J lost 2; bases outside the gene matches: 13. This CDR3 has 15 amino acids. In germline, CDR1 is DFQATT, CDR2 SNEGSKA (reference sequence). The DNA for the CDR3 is TGCAGTGCGAAACGAGGGGGCGGTACCACCTACGAGCAGTACTTC. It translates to CSAKRGGGTTYEQYF.

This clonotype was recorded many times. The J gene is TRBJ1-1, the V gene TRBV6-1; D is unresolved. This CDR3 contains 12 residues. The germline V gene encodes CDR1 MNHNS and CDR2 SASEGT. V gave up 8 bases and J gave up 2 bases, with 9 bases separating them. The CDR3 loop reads CASERINTEAFF. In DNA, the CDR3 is TGTGCCAGCGAGAGAATTAACACTGAAGCTTTCTTT.

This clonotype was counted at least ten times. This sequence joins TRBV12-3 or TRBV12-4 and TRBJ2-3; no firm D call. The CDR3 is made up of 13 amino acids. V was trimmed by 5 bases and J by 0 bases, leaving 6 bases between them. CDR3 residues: CASSLRSTDTQYF. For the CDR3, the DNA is TGTGCCAGCAGTCTAAGAAGCACAGATACGCAGTATTTT.

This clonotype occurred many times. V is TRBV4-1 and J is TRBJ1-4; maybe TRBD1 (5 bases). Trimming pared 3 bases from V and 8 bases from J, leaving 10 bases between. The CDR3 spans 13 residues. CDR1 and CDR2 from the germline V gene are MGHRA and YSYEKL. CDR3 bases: TGCGCCAGCAGCCAGGGGAGGGGAGAAAAACTGTTTTTT. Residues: CASSQGRGEKLFF.

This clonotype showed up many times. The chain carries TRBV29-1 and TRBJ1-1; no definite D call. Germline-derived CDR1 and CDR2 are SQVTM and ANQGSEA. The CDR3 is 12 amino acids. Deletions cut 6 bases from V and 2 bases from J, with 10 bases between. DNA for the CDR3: TGCAGCGTGATGACGGGAAACACTGAAGCTTTCTTT. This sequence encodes CSVMTGNTEAFF.

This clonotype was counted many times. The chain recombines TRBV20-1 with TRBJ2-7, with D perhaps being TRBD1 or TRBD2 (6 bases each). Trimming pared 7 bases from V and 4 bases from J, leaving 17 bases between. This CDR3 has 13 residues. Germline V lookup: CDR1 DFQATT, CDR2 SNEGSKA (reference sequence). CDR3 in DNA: TGCAGTGGGAAGAGAGGGGGGACTTACGAGCAGTACTTC. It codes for CSGKRGGTYEQYF.

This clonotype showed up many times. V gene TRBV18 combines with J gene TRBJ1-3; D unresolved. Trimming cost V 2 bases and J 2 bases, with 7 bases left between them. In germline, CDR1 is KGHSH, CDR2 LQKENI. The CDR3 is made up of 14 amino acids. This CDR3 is CASSPWTAGNTIYF. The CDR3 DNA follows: TGTGCCAGCTCACCATGGACGGCTGGAAACACCATATATTTT. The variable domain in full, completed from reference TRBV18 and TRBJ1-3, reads NAGVMQNPRHLVRRRGQEARLRCSPMKGHSHVYWYRQLPEEGLKFMVYLQKENIIDESGMPKERFSAEFPKEGPSILRIQQVVRGDSAAYFCASSPWTAGNTIYFGEGSWLTVV.